This T cell receptor (beta chain) is from a study of cytomegalovirus exposure and HLA in healthy donors. Background on the study: A subsequent analysis reported that the roughly 120 validation repertoires were produced on the same platform that had also been used for the roughly 670 first-cohort repertoires. General study points: Reports credit the classifier with highly specific, highly sensitive diagnosis of cytomegalovirus status. Among TCR sequences, most were rare, though some public TCRs appeared in many donors. The study recorded about 150 TCR beta chains that were cytomegalovirus-associated.

This CDR3 contains 14 residues. The V gene lost 5 bases and the J gene lost 3 bases, with 12 bases spanning the gap. CDR1 is MNHEY and CDR2 is SMNVEV in the germline V gene (reference sequence). The protocol was immunoSEQ multiplex PCR, while the TCRdb copy is restricted to in-frame clones and leaves out a portion. Of over 120,000 clones listed, about 95% are singletons. This clone was found once. Its matching antigen is unknown. Sequencing input: PBMCs. The rearrangement uses TRBV27 and TRBJ2-3; D not certain. This TCR came from a man younger than 30 in good health and CMV-seropositive. CDR3 nucleotides: TGTGCCAGCAGTCCAAAGCCCGGGACAGATACGCAGTATTTT. It specifies CASSPKPGTDTQYF.